The T cell receptor (beta chain) under discussion was sequenced for a study of cytomegalovirus exposure and HLA in healthy donors. Study results and limitations: Among TCR sequences, most were rare, though some public TCRs appeared in many donors.

With respect to this clone: The antigen is not known.

CDR1 GTSNPN and CDR2 SVGIG come from the germline V gene (reference sequence). Trimming removed 4 bases from V and 10 bases from J, with 26 bases in between. The CDR3 contains 16 residues. 13 Jbeta primers and 60 Vbeta primers were used for the PCR. In the authors' methods: In a later analysis, of tens of millions of unique beta chains, roughly 9.9 million appeared in at least two donors. Assay: immunoSEQ multiplex PCR; the TCRdb copy retains only in-frame clones and omits some. V and J calls and clone size are copied from that table; D and trimming were computed from the DNA. The sample records about 110,000 clones, approximately 78% being singletons. Unrecorded immune exposure was likely among donors, who were nominally healthy when sampled.

The sample comprised PBMCs. This chain joins TRBV30 and TRBJ2-1; D might be TRBD2 (5 bases). The TCR was taken from a woman aged 25 to 39 in good health and CMV-seronegative. The CDR3 DNA reads TGTGCCTGGAAAACGCGAGCGAGCATCGTAGGAGGCGAGCAGTTCTTC. Amino acids: CAWKTRASIVGGEQFF.